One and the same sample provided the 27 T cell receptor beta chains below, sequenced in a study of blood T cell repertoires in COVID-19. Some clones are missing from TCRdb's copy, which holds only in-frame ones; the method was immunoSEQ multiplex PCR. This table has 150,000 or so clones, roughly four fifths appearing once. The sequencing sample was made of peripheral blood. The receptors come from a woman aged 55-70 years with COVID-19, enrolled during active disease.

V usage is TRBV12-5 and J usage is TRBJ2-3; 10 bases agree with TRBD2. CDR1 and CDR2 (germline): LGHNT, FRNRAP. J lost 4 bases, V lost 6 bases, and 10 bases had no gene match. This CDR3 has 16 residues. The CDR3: CASGRTPSGSADTQYF. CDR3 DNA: TGTGCTAGTGGCCGGACACCTAGCGGGAGTGCAGATACGCAGTATTTT.

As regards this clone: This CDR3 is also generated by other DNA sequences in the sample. The CDR3 nucleotides are TGCGCCAGCTCTTCAACAGGGGCTGGAAACACCATATATTTT. Translation gives CASSSTGAGNTIYF. This chain uses TRBV5-1 with TRBJ1-3, with 7 bases aligning to TRBD1. This CDR3 spans 14 amino acids. After removal of 7 bases from V and 2 bases from J, the junction contained 6 bases not matched to a gene. Germline V gene lookup returns CDR1 SGHRS and CDR2 YFSETQ.

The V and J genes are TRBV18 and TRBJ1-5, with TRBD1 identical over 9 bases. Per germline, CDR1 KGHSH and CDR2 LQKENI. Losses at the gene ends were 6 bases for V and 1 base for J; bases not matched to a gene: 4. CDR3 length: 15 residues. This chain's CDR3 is CASSPTGGSNQPQHF. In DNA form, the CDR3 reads TGTGCCAGCTCGCCGACAGGGGGGAGCAATCAGCCCCAGCATTTT.

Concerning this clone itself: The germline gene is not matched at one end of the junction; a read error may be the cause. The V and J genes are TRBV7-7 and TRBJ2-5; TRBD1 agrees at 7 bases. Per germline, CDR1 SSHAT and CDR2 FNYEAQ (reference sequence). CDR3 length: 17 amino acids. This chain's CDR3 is CASSSQKRDRVRETQYF. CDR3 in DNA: TGTGCTAGCAGCTCGCAAAAGAGGGACAGAGTAAGGGAGACCCAGTACTTC.

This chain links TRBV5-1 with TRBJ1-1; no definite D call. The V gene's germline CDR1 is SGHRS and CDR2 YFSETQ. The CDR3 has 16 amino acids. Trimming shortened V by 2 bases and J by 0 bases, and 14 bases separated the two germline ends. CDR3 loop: CASSFAARRLNTEAFF. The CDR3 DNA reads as TGCGCCAGCAGCTTCGCGGCTCGCAGACTGAACACTGAAGCTTTCTTT.

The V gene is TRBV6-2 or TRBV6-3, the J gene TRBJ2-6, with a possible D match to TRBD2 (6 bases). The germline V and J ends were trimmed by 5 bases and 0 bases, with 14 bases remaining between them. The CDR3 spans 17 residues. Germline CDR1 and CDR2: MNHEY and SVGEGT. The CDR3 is CASSPRRGHSGANVLTF. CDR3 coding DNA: TGTGCCAGCAGTCCACGGCGGGGCCACTCTGGGGCCAACGTCCTGACTTTC.

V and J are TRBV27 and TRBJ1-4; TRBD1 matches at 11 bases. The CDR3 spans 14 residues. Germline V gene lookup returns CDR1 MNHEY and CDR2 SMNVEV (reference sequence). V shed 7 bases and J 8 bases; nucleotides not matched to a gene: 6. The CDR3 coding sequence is TGTGCCAGCAAGGGTGGACAGGGGGCGGAAAAACTGTTTTTT. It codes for CASKGGQGAEKLFF.

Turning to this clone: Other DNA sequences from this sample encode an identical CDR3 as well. CDR3 nucleotide sequence: TGCGCCAGCAGCTTGGTACTAGCGGGAGAAGAGACCCAGTACTTC. This codes for CASSLVLAGEETQYF. The chain uses TRBV5-1 and TRBJ2-5; 11 bases line up with TRBD2. The CDR3 runs to 15 residues. Germline V gene sequence: CDR1 SGHRS, CDR2 YFSETQ. V gave up 0 bases and J gave up 3 bases; unmatched junction bases: 1.

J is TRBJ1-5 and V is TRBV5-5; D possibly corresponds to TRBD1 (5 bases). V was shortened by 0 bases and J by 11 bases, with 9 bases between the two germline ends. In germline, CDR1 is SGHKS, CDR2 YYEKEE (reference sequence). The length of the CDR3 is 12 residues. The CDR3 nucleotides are TGTGCCAGCAGCTTGGCCGCAGGGACCCAGCATTTT. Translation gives CASSLAAGTQHF.

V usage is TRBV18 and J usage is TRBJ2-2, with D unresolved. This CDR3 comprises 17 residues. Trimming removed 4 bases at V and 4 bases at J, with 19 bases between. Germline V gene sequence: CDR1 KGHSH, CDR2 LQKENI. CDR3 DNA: TGTGCCAGCTCACGAGAGGATGTGATGAGGAGCACCGGGGAGCTGTTTTTT. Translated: CASSREDVMRSTGELFF.

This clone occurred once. CDR3 sequence reads: CASSPTMHSNQPQHF. Written as DNA, the CDR3 is TGTGCCAGCAGCCCCACAATGCATAGCAATCAGCCCCAGCATTTT. The V call is TRBV7-2, the J call TRBJ1-5; D call uncertain. CDR3 length: 15 amino acids. V lost 5 bases, J lost 0 bases, and 11 bases lay in between. Germline V gene sequence: CDR1 SGHTA, CDR2 FQGNSA. The full variable domain, with the rest looked up from reference TRBV7-2 and TRBJ1-5, is GAGVSQSPSNKVTEKGKDVELRCDPISGHTALYWYRQSLGQGLEFLIYFQGNSAPDKSGLPSDRFSAERTGGSVSTLTIQRTQQEDSAVYLCASSPTMHSNQPQHFGDGTRLSIL.

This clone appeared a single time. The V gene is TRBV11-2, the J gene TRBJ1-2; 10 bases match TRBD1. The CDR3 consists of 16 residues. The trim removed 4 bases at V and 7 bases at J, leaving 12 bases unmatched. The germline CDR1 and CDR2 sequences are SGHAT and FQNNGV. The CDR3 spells CASSSRQGAGFGGYTF. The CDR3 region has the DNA TGTGCCAGCAGCTCCCGACAGGGGGCAGGGTTTGGTGGCTACACCTTC.

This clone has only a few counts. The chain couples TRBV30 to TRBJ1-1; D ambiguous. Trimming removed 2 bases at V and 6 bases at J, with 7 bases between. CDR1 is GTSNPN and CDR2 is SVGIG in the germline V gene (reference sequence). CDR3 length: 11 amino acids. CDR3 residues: CAWSFSSEAFF. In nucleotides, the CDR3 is TGTGCCTGGAGTTTTTCCTCTGAAGCTTTCTTT.

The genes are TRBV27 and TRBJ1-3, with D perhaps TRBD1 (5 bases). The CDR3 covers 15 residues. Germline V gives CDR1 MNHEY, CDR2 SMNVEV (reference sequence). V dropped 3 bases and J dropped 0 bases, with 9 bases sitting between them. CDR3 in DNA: TGTGCCAGCAGTTTCACAGGTGGCTCTGGAAACACCATATATTTT. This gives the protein CASSFTGGSGNTIYF.

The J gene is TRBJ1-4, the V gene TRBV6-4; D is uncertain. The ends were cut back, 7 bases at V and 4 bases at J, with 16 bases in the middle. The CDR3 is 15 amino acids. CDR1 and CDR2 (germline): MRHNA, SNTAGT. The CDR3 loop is CASNHRWASNEKLFF. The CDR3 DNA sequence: TGTGCCAGCAATCATCGGTGGGCAAGTAATGAAAAACTGTTTTTT.

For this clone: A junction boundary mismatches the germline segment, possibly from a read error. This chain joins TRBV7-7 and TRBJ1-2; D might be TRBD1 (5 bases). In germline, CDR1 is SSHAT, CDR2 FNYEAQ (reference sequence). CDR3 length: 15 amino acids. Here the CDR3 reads CASSPFNSGYSGYTF. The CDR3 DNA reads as TGTGCTAGCAGCCCATTTAACTCAGGGTATTCTGGCTACACCTTC.

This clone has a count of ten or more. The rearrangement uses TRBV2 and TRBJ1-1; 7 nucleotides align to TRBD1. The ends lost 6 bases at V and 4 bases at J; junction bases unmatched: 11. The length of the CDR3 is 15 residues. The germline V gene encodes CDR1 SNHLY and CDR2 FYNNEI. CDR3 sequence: CASRRPGGKGTEAFF. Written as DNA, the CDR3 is TGTGCCAGCAGAAGGCCAGGGGGAAAGGGCACTGAAGCTTTCTTT.

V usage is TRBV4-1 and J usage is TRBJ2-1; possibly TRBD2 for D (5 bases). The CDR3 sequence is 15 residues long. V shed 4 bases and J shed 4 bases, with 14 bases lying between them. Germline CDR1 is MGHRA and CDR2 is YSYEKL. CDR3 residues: CASSRSRGTYNEQFF. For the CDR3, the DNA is TGCGCCAGCAGCCGAAGTCGGGGAACGTACAATGAGCAGTTCTTC.

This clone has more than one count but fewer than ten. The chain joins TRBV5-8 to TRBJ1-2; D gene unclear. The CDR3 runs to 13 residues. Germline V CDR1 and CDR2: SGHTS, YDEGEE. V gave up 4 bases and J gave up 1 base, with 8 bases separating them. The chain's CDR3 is CASSLTVNYGYTF. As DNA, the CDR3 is TGTGCCAGCAGCCTAACGGTTAACTATGGCTACACCTTC.

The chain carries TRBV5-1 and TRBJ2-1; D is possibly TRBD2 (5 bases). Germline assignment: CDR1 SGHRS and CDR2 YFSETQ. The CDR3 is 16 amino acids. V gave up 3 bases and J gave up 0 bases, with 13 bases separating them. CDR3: CASSSNPGSSYNEQFF. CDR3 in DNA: TGCGCCAGCAGCTCCAATCCTGGGAGCTCCTACAATGAGCAGTTCTTC. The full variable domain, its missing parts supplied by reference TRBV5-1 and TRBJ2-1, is KAGVTQTPRYLIKTRGQQVTLSCSPISGHRSVSWYQQTPGQGLQFLFEYFSETQRNKGNFPGRFSGRQFSNSRSEMNVSTLELGDSALYLCASSSNPGSSYNEQFFGPGTRLTVL.

CDR3 bases: TGTGCCAGCAGTCTACGCCGGGGGACGGGAGGGCAACGGGAGGAGACCCAGTACTTC. This codes for CASSLRRGTGGQREETQYF. The rearrangement uses TRBV11-2 and TRBJ2-5, with TRBD2 identical over 8 bases. After removal of 6 bases from V and 5 bases from J, the junction contained 23 bases not matched to a gene. In germline, CDR1 is SGHAT, CDR2 FQNNGV. The CDR3 has 19 amino acids.

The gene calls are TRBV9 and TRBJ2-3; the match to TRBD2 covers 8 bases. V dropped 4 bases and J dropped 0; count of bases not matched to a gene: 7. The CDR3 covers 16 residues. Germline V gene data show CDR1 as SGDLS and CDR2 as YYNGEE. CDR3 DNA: TGTGCCAGCAGCAGAACGAGCGGGAGAAGCACAGATACGCAGTATTTT. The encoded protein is CASSRTSGRSTDTQYF.

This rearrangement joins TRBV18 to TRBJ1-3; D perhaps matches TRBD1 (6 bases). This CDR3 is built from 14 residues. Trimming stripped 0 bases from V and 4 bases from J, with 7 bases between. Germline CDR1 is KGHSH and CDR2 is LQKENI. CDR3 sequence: CASSPPQGGNTIYF. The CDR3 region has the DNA TGTGCCAGCTCACCACCGCAGGGGGGAAACACCATATATTTT.

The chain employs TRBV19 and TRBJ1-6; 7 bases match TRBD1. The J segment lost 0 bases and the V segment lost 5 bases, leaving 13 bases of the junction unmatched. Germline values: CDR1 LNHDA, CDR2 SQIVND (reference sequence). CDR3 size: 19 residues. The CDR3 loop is CASSPRSDRPSSYNSPLHF. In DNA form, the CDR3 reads TGTGCCAGTAGTCCCCGGTCGGACAGGCCGAGCTCCTATAATTCACCCCTCCACTTT. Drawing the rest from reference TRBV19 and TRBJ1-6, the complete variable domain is DGGITQSPKYLFRKEGQNVTLSCEQNLNHDAMYWYRQDPGQGLRLIYYSQIVNDFQKGDIAEGYSVSREKKESFPLTVTSAQKNPTAFYLCASSPRSDRPSSYNSPLHFGNGTRLTVT.

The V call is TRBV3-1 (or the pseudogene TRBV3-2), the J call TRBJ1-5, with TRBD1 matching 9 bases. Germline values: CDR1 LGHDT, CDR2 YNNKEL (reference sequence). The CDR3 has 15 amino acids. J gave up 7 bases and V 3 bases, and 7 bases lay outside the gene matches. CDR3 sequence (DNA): TGTGCCAGCAGCCAGGGACAGGGAGGAAGCCAGCCCCAGCATTTT. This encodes CASSQGQGGSQPQHF.

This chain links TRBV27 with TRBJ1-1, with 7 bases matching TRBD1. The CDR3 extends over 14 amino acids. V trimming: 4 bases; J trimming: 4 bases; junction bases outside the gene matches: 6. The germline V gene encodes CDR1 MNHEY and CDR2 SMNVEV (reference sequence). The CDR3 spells CASSSMGQSTEAFF. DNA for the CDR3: TGTGCCAGCAGTTCGATGGGACAGTCCACTGAAGCTTTCTTT.

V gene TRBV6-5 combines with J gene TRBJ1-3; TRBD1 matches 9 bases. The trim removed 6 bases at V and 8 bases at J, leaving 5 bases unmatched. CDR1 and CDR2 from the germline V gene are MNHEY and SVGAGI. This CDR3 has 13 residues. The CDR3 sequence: CASSIRDRDTIYF. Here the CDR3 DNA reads TGTGCCAGCAGCATCCGGGACAGGGACACCATATATTTT.